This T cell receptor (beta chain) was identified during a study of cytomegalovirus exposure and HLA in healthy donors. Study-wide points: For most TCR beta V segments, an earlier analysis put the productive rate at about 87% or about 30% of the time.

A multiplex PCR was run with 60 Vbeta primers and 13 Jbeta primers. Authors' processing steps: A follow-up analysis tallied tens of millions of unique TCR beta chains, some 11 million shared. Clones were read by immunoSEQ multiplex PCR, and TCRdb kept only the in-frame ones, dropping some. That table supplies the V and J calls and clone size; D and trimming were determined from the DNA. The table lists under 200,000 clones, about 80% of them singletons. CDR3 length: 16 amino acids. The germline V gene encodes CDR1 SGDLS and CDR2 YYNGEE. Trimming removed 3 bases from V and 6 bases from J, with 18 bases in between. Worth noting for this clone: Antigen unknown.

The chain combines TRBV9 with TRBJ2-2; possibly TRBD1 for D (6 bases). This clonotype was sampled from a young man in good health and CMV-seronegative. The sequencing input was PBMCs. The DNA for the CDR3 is TGTGCCAGCAGCGAAAGCGAGCAGGGGTTCTCCGGGGAGCTGTTTTTT. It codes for CASSESEQGFSGELFF. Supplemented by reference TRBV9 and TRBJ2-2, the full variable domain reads DSGVTQTPKHLITATGQRVTLRCSPRSGDLSVYWYQQSLDQGLQFLIQYYNGEERAKGNILERFSAQQFPDLHSELNLSSLELGDSALYFCASSESEQGFSGELFFGEGSRLTVL.